This T cell receptor beta chain stems from a study of blood T cell repertoires in COVID-19 (dated by TCRdb to 2020 to 2022). About the full investigation: Samples covering the acute and convalescent phases of COVID-19 were provided by collaborators in the United States, Italy and Spain. HLA class I and class II types, where available, came from metadata supplied by the sample provider rather than from assay-based typing. The samples were drawn from two sources: the first 160 participants of the ongoing ImmuneRACE study, and some 1,300 subjects contributed by 6 global collaborators. The repertoires were made available in a free public database intended to serve as a resource for research on the immune response to SARS-CoV-2. Sample metadata almost always included a de-identified subject ID, COVID-19 status, age in years and sex. The dataset comprised deeply sampled blood TCRbeta repertoires from subjects exposed to, actively infected with, or recovered from COVID-19. The material from the prospective study consisted of cDNA or gDNA derived from T cells, B-cell-depleted T cells, or PBMCs. On the study overall, not on this receptor specifically: Clinical and demographic metadata were provided uncurated, with the amount varying by source and participant.

Inclusive of the bounding cysteine and phenylalanine, the CDR3 is 13 residues long. Just CDR3 DNA is preserved here, 39 bases in frame from base 1. V is shortened by 6 bases, J by 0 bases, and the region joining them spans 8 bases. Taken from the germline V gene, the CDR1 and CDR2 loops are KGHSH and LQKENI. Whole blood was collected in K2EDTA tubes by collaborating institutions according to the institutions' own protocols. For TCRbeta analysis, collaborators shipped samples as frozen whole blood, isolated PBMCs, or DNA extracted from either of those sample types. In the case of this clone: The clone's antigen remains unknown. No base quality values were provided; no much bigger clone lies one nucleotide off.

TCRbeta CDR3 regions were amplified from genomic DNA using the immunoSEQ Assay, a bias-controlled multiplex PCR. The source study handled its data this way. Within the assay, amplification of reference gene primers was used to estimate how many nucleated cells each sample contained. To quantify the absolute abundance of each unique TCRbeta CDR3 rearrangement, sequence reads were collapsed and filtered. Productive Simpson clonality was computed per sample as the square root of Simpson's diversity index over productive rearrangements. TCRdb holds this immuneACCESS table with in-frame rearrangements only. Some clones are missing; in checked studies, unresolved V genes explain under half, and the rest has no known cause. For V, J and clone size, that table is used; D and trimming come from the DNA. Counted in this sample were tens of thousands of clones; approximately 88% of them appeared once. The ten top clones hold about 7% of the sample.

This clonotype originated in a woman over 75 with acute or convalescent COVID-19. Sequenced: peripheral blood. The chain is assembled from TRBV18 and TRBJ1-1; no confident D gene assignment can be made. Here the CDR3 is given as CASSPILNTEAFF. The DNA sequence reads TGTGCCAGCTCGCCTATTTTGAACACTGAAGCTTTCTTT.